The 14 T cell receptor beta chains below come from one sample, sequenced in a study of blood T cell repertoires in COVID-19. Some clones are missing from TCRdb's copy, which holds only in-frame ones; the method was immunoSEQ multiplex PCR. The sample yields about 130,000 clones, roughly 85% seen once. Source material: peripheral blood. The receptors shown here come from an elderly woman with COVID-19, enrolled during active disease.

This rearrangement joins TRBV28 to TRBJ1-2; D is undetermined. Trimming stripped 7 bases from V and 6 bases from J, with 15 bases between. The CDR3 extends over 13 amino acids. CDR1 and CDR2 from the germline V gene are MDHEN and SYDVKM. Here the CDR3 reads CASTLTVLDGYTF. CDR3 coding DNA: TGTGCCAGCACCCTCACGGTTCTCGATGGCTACACCTTC.

To note about this clone: This sample also contains other DNA sequences that code for the same CDR3. This chain links TRBV27 with TRBJ1-4; D call uncertain. CDR3 length: 13 residues. Germline V gene lookup returns CDR1 MNHEY and CDR2 SMNVEV (reference sequence). The V end was cut by 6 bases, the J end by 0 bases, with 5 bases between. This CDR3 reads CASRPATNEKLFF. In DNA, the CDR3 is TGTGCCAGCAGACCGGCAACTAATGAAAAACTGTTTTTT. The whole variable domain, filled in from reference TRBV27 and TRBJ1-4, reads EAQVTQNPRYLITVTGKKLTVTCSQNMNHEYMSWYRQDPGLGLRQIYYSMNVEVTDKGDVPEGYKVSRKEKRNFPLILESPSPNQTSLYFCASRPATNEKLFFGSGTQLSVL.

The chain carries TRBV24-1 and TRBJ2-3; D not certain. CDR1 and CDR2 from the germline V gene are KGHDR and SFDVKD. The CDR3 loop spans 14 amino acids. V lost 6 bases to trimming and J lost 4 bases, with 13 bases between them. The CDR3 bases are TGTGCCACCAGTCATACAGTTGGTGCAGATACGCAGTATTTT. Amino acids: CATSHTVGADTQYF.

This clone was seen only once. This sequence joins TRBV14 and TRBJ2-1, with 9 bases that match TRBD2. The CDR3 extends over 13 amino acids. Per the germline V gene, CDR1 is SGHDN and CDR2 is FVKESK. V was clipped by 0 bases and J by 9 bases; unmatched bases: 0. The CDR3 bases are TGTGCCAGCAGCCAAGAACTAGCGGGTGAGCAGTTCTTC. Its protein product is CASSQELAGEQFF.

This sequence joins TRBV5-1 and TRBJ2-7; 7 bases fit TRBD1. CDR3 length: 14 residues. V gave up 4 bases and J gave up 2 bases; unmatched junction bases: 6. Germline lookup yields CDR1 SGHRS and CDR2 YFSETQ. The CDR3 loop is CASSAGQEPYEQYF. The CDR3 bases are TGCGCCAGCAGCGCTGGACAGGAACCCTACGAGCAGTACTTC. Looking up the rest from reference TRBV5-1 and TRBJ2-7 gives the full variable domain: KAGVTQTPRYLIKTRGQQVTLSCSPISGHRSVSWYQQTPGQGLQFLFEYFSETQRNKGNFPGRFSGRQFSNSRSEMNVSTLELGDSALYLCASSAGQEPYEQYFGPGTRLTVT.

The rearrangement joins TRBV9 to TRBJ2-6; 12 bases map to TRBD1. V dropped 4 bases and J dropped 0; count of bases not matched to a gene: 11. The germline gives CDR1 SGDLS, CDR2 YYNGEE. CDR3 length: 20 residues. DNA of the CDR3: TGTGCCAGCAGCCCCCGGGAGGGACAGGGGGCATCCTCTGGGGCCAACGTCCTGACTTTC. Residues: CASSPREGQGASSGANVLTF.

The chain carries TRBV6-2 or TRBV6-3 and TRBJ2-5; 12 nucleotides line up with TRBD2. After removal of 2 bases from V and 4 bases from J, the junction contained 11 bases not matched to a gene. The CDR3 spans 18 residues. The germline V gene encodes CDR1 MNHEY and CDR2 SVGEGT. The CDR3 spells CASSYTPKTSGSRETQYF. CDR3 DNA: TGTGCCAGCAGTTACACCCCTAAGACTAGCGGGAGTCGAGAGACCCAGTACTTC.

This clone has just one count. V usage is TRBV11-2 and J usage is TRBJ2-1; 8 bases map to TRBD2. V lost 1 base and J lost 5; bases outside the gene matches: 7. The germline gives CDR1 SGHAT, CDR2 FQNNGV. The CDR3 runs to 16 residues. CDR3 bases: TGTGCCAGCAGCTTAGTTCTTACTAGCGGAGACAATGAGCAGTTCTTC. Protein product: CASSLVLTSGDNEQFF.

This chain connects TRBV4-1 to TRBJ1-2; TRBD1 matches 7 bases. CDR1 MGHRA and CDR2 YSYEKL come from the germline V gene. The ends lost 1 base at V and 4 bases at J; junction bases unmatched: 6. The CDR3 spans 15 residues. The CDR3 spells CASSQAQGEGYGYTF. DNA of the CDR3: TGCGCCAGCAGCCAAGCGCAGGGGGAAGGCTATGGCTACACCTTC.

The chain is built from TRBV3-1 (or the pseudogene TRBV3-2) and TRBJ2-7, with 11 nucleotides matching TRBD2. Germline CDR1 LGHDT, CDR2 YNNKEL (reference sequence). This CDR3 comprises 14 residues. J lost 7 bases, V lost 3 bases, and 5 bases had no gene match. CDR3 bases: TGTGCCAGCAGCCACGGGACTAGCGGATGGGAGCAGTACTTC. Its translation: CASSHGTSGWEQYF.

This clone appeared many times. V gene TRBV11-2 combines with J gene TRBJ2-1; D might be TRBD2 (6 bases). The germline V gene has CDR1 SGHAT and CDR2 FQNNGV. CDR3 length: 14 amino acids. The ends were cut back, 7 bases at V and 5 bases at J, with 15 bases in the middle. CDR3 nucleotide sequence: TGTGCCAGCACGTTAGCGGATGTTAACAATGAGCAGTTCTTC. Its protein product is CASTLADVNNEQFF.

The chain is built from TRBV2 and TRBJ1-2; D gene uncertain. Germline V gene sequence: CDR1 SNHLY, CDR2 FYNNEI. The CDR3 totals 14 residues. Between the trimmed V and J ends, which lost 1 base and 0 bases, there was a span of 6 bases. The CDR3 DNA follows: TGTGCCAGCAGTGAAGAGCGAGCTAACTATGGCTACACCTTC. Its translation is CASSEERANYGYTF.

V usage is TRBV6-5 and J usage is TRBJ2-7, with D tentatively TRBD2 (6 bases). The CDR3 sequence is 13 residues long. V was clipped by 5 bases and J by 1 base, with 9 bases between them. CDR1 MNHEY and CDR2 SVGAGI come from the germline V gene. The CDR3 here is CASSRGISYEQYF. The CDR3 DNA is TGTGCCAGCAGTCGCGGGATTTCCTACGAGCAGTACTTC.

V gene TRBV10-3 combines with J gene TRBJ2-1, with 11 bases fitting TRBD1. The CDR3 contains 14 residues. Per the germline V gene, CDR1 is ENHRY and CDR2 is SYGVKD. J gave up 6 bases and V 5 bases, and 3 bases lay outside the gene matches. DNA of the CDR3: TGTGCCATCAGTTACGGGACAGGGGGCAATGAGCAGTTCTTC. Translated, it gives CAISYGTGGNEQFF.